The 11 T cell receptor beta chains given below trace back to one sample, sequenced in a study of OX40 agonist ivuxolimab in advanced cancers. TCRdb keeps only in-frame clones here, not all; method: immunoSEQ multiplex PCR. The sample includes over 100,000 clones, 85% to 95% of them seen just once. Sequencing used CD4+ or CD8+ T cells sorted from blood, obtained in a trial of the OX40 agonist ivuxolimab. Source of these receptors: an adult with an advanced solid tumor such as melanoma, head and neck, liver or kidney cancer.

The rearrangement uses TRBV30 and TRBJ1-6; D call uncertain. From germline, CDR1 is GTSNPN and CDR2 SVGIG (reference sequence). V dropped 2 bases and J dropped 9 bases, with 20 bases sitting between them. The CDR3 has 16 residues. The CDR3: CAWSSALALGRSPLHF. DNA of the CDR3: TGTGCCTGGAGTAGCGCGTTGGCCTTAGGGCGTTCACCCCTCCACTTT.

The chain is built from TRBV9 and TRBJ2-5; D is perhaps TRBD2 (6 bases). CDR1 and CDR2 (germline): SGDLS, YYNGEE. The CDR3 has 14 amino acids. V was cut by 3 bases and J by 1 base, with 10 bases left in between. CDR3: CASSGPTSQETQYF. The CDR3, as DNA: TGTGCCAGCAGCGGACCGACTAGCCAAGAGACCCAGTACTTC.

V is TRBV25-1 and J is TRBJ2-7; maybe TRBD2 (7 bases). Trimming pared 6 bases from V and 0 bases from J, leaving 12 bases between. The CDR3 consists of 14 residues. The germline V gene has CDR1 MGHDK and CDR2 SYGVNS. CDR3 residues: CASSPRGGSYEQYF. The CDR3 coding sequence is TGTGCCAGCAGCCCGAGGGGGGGCTCCTACGAGCAGTACTTC.

CDR3 sequence reads: CASSLTGREETQYF. CDR3 bases: TGTGCCAGCTCACTGACCGGGCGAGAGGAGACCCAGTACTTC. The rearrangement links TRBV18 to TRBJ2-5; no clear D. The CDR3 has 14 residues. Germline V gives CDR1 KGHSH, CDR2 LQKENI. The V end was cut by 4 bases, the J end by 5 bases, with 14 bases between.

The CDR3 coding sequence is TGTGCCAGCAGCCAAGAGTATCCTGGCTCGGGCCAAGAGACCCAGTACTTC. It specifies CASSQEYPGSGQETQYF. This chain joins TRBV4-2 and TRBJ2-5; no reliable D call. The CDR3 is 17 residues long. CDR1 is LGHNA and CDR2 is YNFKEQ in the germline V gene. V lost 0 bases and J 1 base, leaving 15 bases between the germline ends.

CDR3 in amino acids: CASSIQGVGELFF. The CDR3 region has the DNA TGTGCCAGTAGTATACAGGGGGTCGGGGAGCTGTTTTTT. The chain couples TRBV19 to TRBJ2-2, with 7 bases lining up with TRBD1. The CDR3 is made up of 13 amino acids. The ends lost 2 bases at V and 7 bases at J; junction bases unmatched: 1. CDR1 and CDR2 from the germline V gene are LNHDA and SQIVND (reference sequence).

The genes are TRBV7-9 and TRBJ2-4, with D perhaps matching TRBD1 or TRBD2 (5 bases each). The germline CDR1 and CDR2 sequences are SEHNR and FQNEAQ (reference sequence). The CDR3 runs to 15 residues. The V end lost 5 bases, the J end lost 1 base, and 12 bases lay between the germline ends. This chain's CDR3 is CASSHPGTAKNIQYF. The CDR3 DNA is TGTGCCAGCAGCCATCCGGGGACCGCCAAAAACATTCAGTACTTC. The whole variable domain, filled in from reference TRBV7-9 and TRBJ2-4, reads DTGVSQNPRHKITKRGQNVTFRCDPISEHNRLYWYRQTLGQGPEFLTYFQNEAQLEKSRLLSDRFSAERPKGSFSTLEIQRTEQGDSAMYLCASSHPGTAKNIQYFGAGTRLSVL.

The V gene is TRBV7-9, the J gene TRBJ2-7; D is perhaps TRBD1 (6 bases). There are 14 residues in the CDR3. The V gene's germline CDR1 is SEHNR and CDR2 FQNEAQ (reference sequence). Between the trimmed V and J ends, which lost 5 bases and 7 bases, there was a span of 18 bases. The CDR3 here is CASSPAGVAWEQYF. CDR3 DNA sequence: TGTGCCAGCAGCCCCGCAGGGGTCGCGTGGGAGCAGTACTTC.

The chain's CDR3 is CASSLLAGPSTDTQYF. CDR3 nucleotide sequence: TGTGCCAGCAGCTTGCTTGCGGGCCCTAGCACAGATACGCAGTATTTT. The rearrangement links TRBV5-6 to TRBJ2-3, with D tentatively TRBD2 (5 bases). The CDR3 extends over 16 amino acids. Germline V lookup: CDR1 SGHDT, CDR2 YYEEEE. Trimming stripped 1 base from V and 0 bases from J, with 12 bases between.

This clone was detected only a few times. This rearrangement joins TRBV6-6 to TRBJ1-1; a possible D gene is TRBD1 (6 bases). The CDR3 spans 11 residues. Deletions cut 5 bases from V and 8 bases from J, with 9 bases between. Germline V gives CDR1 MNHNY, CDR2 SVGAGI (reference sequence). The CDR3: CASSPDREAFF. The CDR3 bases are TGTGCCAGCAGTCCCGACAGGGAAGCTTTCTTT.

The V call is TRBV7-2, the J call TRBJ2-1; 11 bases line up with TRBD2. The CDR3 is made up of 16 amino acids. Trimming took 5 bases from V and 8 from J; bases not matched to a gene: 11. Germline lookup yields CDR1 SGHTA and CDR2 FQGNSA. The CDR3 bases are TGTGCCAGCAGCCCACGGACTAGCGGGCCTCGGGATGAGCAGTTCTTC. This translates into CASSPRTSGPRDEQFF.